Sequencing of this T cell receptor (beta chain) was carried out in a study of T cells in Graves' hyperthyroidism and ophthalmopathy. Patients showing uncontrolled infection, other autoimmune disease, pregnancy or lactation were ineligible. Study conclusions and caveats: Most expanded thyroid clonotypes above 0.001 recurred in blood. Before onset, by a median of 6.5 months, the model predicted ophthalmopathy.

The germline CDR1 and CDR2 sequences are SGHVS and FNYEAQ. Trimming took 4 bases from V and 4 from J, leaving 13 bases between them. This CDR3 is built from 14 residues. Amplification of TCR beta CDR3 regions was performed using RNA transcripts as template. RT-PCR in the first round (using the HTBI primer set) targeted the TCR CDR3. MiXCR, run by TCRdb on the multiplex PCR reads, gives a single entry per CDR3 protein. The sample has about 510,000 distinct CDR3 sequences, over 45% seen once. This clonotype appeared many times. The target antigen is unknown. The sequence was obtained from an adult woman with Graves' disease, either hyperthyroidism or ophthalmopathy (not recorded which). The rearrangement joins TRBV7-6 to TRBJ2-5; possible D gene TRBD1, 6 bases. The source material was peripheral blood or thyroid tissue (not recorded which). CDR3 protein: CASSSQGQLETQYF. The CDR3 nucleotides are TGTGCCAGCAGCTCTCAGGGACAATTAGAGACCCAGTACTTC.